This TCR beta chain derives from a study of blood T cells in healthy people across ages. Overall study results and limits: Measured against age, TCR beta diversity per million T cells decreased in a roughly linear manner.

Staff drew around 10 milliliters of peripheral blood from each donor. CDR3 length: 14 residues. Germline V lookup: CDR1 LNHDA, CDR2 SQIVND (reference sequence). This clonotype was recorded a few times. As yet, its antigen is unknown. Combining a sample-barcoded 5' primer with a J-beta primer mix, a second PCR ran for about 7 to 11 cycles. TCRdb reanalysed the 5' RACE reads using MiXCR and keeps one entry per CDR3 protein. The profile covers around 780,000 distinct CDR3 sequences, with roughly 24% appearing a single time and approximately 2.9% taken by the ten largest. The same sample was also used in a study of T cells of mothers and their children.

This receptor was obtained from a boy under 18 in good health. Sequenced material: blood. The chain carries TRBV19 and TRBJ2-5; the D gene is possibly TRBD2 (5 bases). TRBJ2-7 matches the DNA end more closely, so the J call is doubtful. CDR3 nucleotide sequence: TGTGCCAGTAGTGATCGCGAGGGATCCTACGAGCAGTACTTC. Amino acid sequence: CASSDREGSYEQYF.